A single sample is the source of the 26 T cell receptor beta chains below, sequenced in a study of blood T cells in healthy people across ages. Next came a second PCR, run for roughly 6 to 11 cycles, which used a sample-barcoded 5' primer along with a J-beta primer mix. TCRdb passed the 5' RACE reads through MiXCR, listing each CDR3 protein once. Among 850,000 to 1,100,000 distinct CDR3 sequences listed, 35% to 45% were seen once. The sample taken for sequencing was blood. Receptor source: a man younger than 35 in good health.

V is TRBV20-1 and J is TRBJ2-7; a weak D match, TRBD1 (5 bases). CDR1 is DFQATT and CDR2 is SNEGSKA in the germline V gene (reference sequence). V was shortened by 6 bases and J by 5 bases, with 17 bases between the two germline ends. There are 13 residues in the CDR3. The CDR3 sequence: CSARAPLGHEQYF. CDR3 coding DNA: TGCAGTGCCAGGGCCCCCTTGGGCCACGAGCAGTACTTC.

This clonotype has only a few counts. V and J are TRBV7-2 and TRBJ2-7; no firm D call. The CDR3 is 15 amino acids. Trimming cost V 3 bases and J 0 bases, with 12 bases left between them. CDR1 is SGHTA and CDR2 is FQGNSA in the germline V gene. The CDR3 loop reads CASSLGLLYSYEQYF. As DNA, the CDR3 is TGTGCCAGCAGCTTGGGTCTCTTATACTCCTACGAGCAGTACTTC.

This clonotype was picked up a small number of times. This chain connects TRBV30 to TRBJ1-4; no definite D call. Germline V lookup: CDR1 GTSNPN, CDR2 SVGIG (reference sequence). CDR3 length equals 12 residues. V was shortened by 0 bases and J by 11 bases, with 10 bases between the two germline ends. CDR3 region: CAWSVGRTKLFF. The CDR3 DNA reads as TGTGCCTGGAGTGTAGGAAGGACGAAACTGTTTTTT.

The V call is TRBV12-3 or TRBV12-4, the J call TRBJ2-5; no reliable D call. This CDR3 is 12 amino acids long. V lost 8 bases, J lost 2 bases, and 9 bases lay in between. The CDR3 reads CASGWEQETQYF. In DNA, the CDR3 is TGTGCCAGCGGCTGGGAACAAGAGACCCAGTACTTC.

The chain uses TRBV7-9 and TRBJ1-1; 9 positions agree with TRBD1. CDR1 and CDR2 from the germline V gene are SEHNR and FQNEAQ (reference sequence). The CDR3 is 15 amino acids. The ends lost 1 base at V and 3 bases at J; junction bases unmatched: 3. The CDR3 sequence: CASSLETGGDTEAFF. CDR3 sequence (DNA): TGTGCCAGCAGCTTAGAGACAGGGGGGGACACTGAAGCTTTCTTT.

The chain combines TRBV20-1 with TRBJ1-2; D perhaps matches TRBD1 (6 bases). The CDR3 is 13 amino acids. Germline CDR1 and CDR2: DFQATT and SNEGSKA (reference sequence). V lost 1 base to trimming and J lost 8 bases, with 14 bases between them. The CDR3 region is CSARVGTREGYTF. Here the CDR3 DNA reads TGCAGTGCTAGAGTGGGGACAAGGGAAGGCTACACCTTC.

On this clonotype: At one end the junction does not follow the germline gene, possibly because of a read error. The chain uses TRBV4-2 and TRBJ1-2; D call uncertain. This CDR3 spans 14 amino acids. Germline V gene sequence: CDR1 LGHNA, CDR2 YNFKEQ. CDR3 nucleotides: TGTACCAGCAGCCAAGAACGGGGATTCTATGGCTACACCTTC. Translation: CTSSQERGFYGYTF.

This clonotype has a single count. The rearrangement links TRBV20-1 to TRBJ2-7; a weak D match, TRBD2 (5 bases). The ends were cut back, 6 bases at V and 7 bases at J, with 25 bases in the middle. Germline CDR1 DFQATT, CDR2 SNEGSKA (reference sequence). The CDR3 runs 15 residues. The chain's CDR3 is CSADRGLPTYNEQYF. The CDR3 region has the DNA TGCAGTGCAGACCGCGGACTTCCCACCTACAATGAGCAGTACTTC.

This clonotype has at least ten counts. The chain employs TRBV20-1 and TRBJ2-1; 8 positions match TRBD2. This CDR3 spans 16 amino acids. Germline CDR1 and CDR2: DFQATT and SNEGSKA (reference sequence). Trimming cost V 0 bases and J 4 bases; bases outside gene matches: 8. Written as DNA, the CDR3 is TGCAGTGCTAGAGATTTTACTAGCGGAAATTACAATGAGCAGTTCTTC. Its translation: CSARDFTSGNYNEQFF.

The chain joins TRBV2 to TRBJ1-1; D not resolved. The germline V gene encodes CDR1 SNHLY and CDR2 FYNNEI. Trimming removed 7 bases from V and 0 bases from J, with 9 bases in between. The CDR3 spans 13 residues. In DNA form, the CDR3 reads TGTGCCAGCATCGGACTTATGAACACTGAAGCTTTCTTT. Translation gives CASIGLMNTEAFF.

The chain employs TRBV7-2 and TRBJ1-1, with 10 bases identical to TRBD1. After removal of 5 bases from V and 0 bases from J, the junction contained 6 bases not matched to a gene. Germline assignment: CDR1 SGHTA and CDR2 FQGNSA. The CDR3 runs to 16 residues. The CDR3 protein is CASSRTGGTMNTEAFF. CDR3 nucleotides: TGTGCCAGCAGCCGGACAGGGGGTACGATGAACACTGAAGCTTTCTTT. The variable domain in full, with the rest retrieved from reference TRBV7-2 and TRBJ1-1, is GAGVSQSPSNKVTEKGKDVELRCDPISGHTALYWYRQSLGQGLEFLIYFQGNSAPDKSGLPSDRFSAERTGGSVSTLTIQRTQQEDSAVYLCASSRTGGTMNTEAFFGQGTRLTVV.

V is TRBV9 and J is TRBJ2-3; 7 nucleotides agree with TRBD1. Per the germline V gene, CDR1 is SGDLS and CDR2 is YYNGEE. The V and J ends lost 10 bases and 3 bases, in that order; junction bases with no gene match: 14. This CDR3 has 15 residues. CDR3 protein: CACNSLGGETDTQYF. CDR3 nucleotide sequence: TGTGCCTGCAATTCTTTAGGGGGCGAAACAGATACGCAGTATTTT.

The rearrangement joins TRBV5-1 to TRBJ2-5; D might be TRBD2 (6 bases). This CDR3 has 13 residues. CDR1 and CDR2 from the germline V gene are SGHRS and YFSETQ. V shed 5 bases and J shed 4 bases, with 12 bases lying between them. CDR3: CASRSGERETQYF. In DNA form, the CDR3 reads TGCGCCAGCAGGTCGGGAGAAAGAGAGACCCAGTACTTC. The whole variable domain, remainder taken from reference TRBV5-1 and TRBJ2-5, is KAGVTQTPRYLIKTRGQQVTLSCSPISGHRSVSWYQQTPGQGLQFLFEYFSETQRNKGNFPGRFSGRQFSNSRSEMNVSTLELGDSALYLCASRSGERETQYFGPGTRLLVL.

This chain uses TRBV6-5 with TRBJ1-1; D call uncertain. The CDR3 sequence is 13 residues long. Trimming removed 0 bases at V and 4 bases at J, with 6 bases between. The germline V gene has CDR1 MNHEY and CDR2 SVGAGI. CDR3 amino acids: CASSYSGSTEAFF. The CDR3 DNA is TGTGCCAGCAGTTACTCAGGGAGCACTGAAGCTTTCTTT.

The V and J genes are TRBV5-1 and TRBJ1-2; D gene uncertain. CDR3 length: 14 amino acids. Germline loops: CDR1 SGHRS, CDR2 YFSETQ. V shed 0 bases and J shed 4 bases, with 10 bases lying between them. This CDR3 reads CASSLEPGGYGYTF. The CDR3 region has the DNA TGCGCCAGCAGCTTGGAGCCTGGAGGCTATGGCTACACCTTC.

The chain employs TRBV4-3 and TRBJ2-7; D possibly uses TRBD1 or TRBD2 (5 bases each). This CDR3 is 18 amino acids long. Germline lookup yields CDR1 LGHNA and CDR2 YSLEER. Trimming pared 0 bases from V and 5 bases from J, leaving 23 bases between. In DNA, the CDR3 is TGCGCCAGCAGCCAAGATGTGGGGGAATTGGGAGACCCCCACGAGCAGTACTTC. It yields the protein CASSQDVGELGDPHEQYF.

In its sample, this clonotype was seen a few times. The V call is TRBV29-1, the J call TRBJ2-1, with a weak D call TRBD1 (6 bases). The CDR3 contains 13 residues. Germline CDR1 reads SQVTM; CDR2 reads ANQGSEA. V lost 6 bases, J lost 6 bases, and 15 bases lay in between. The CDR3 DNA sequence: TGCAGCGTGTCCCCTTCCAGGGGCAATGAGCAGTTCTTC. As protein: CSVSPSRGNEQFF.

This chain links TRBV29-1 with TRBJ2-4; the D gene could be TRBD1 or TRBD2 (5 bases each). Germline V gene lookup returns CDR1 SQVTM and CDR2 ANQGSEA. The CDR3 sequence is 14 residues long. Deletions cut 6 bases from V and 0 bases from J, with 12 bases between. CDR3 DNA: TGCAGCGTGAGGGGCAGGCAAGCCAAAAACATTCAGTACTTC. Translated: CSVRGRQAKNIQYF.

The CDR3: CATSSGGSLYGYTF. The CDR3 DNA sequence: TGTGCCACCAGTAGCGGGGGTAGTCTCTATGGCTACACCTTC. The chain combines TRBV24-1 with TRBJ1-2; tentative D call: TRBD1 (5 bases). The CDR3 sequence is 14 residues long. Germline V CDR1 and CDR2: KGHDR, SFDVKD. V lost 6 bases to trimming and J lost 4 bases, with 14 bases between them.

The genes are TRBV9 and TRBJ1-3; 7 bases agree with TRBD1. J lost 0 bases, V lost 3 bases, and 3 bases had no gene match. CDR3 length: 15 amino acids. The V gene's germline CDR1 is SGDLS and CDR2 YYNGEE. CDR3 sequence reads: CASSGQGSSGNTIYF. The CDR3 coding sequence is TGTGCCAGCAGCGGACAGGGATCCTCTGGAAACACCATATATTTT.

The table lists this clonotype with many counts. CDR3 region: CASRLLTGKSYNEQFF. In DNA, the CDR3 is TGTGCCAGCAGACTCCTGACAGGGAAGAGCTACAATGAGCAGTTCTTC. The genes are TRBV6-2 or TRBV6-3 and TRBJ2-1; 7 nucleotides align to TRBD1. V gave up 6 bases and J gave up 3 bases; unmatched junction bases: 11. Per the germline V gene, CDR1 is MNHEY and CDR2 is SVGEGT. The CDR3 has 16 amino acids.

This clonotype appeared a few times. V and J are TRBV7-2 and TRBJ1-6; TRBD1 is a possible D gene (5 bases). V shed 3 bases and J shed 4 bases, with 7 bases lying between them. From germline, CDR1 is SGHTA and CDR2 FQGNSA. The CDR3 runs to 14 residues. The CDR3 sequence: CASSLDTYNSPLHF. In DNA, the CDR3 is TGTGCCAGCAGCTTGGACACTTATAATTCACCCCTCCACTTT.

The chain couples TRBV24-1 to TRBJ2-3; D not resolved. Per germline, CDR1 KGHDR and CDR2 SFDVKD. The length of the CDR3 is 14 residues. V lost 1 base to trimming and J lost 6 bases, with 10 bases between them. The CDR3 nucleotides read TGTGCCACCAGTGATTTTCTCCTAGGGGATACGCAGTATTTT. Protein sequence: CATSDFLLGDTQYF.

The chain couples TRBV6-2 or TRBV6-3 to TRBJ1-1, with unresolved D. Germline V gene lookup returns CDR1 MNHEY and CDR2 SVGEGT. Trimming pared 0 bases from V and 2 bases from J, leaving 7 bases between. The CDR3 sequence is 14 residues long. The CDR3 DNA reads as TGTGCCAGCAGTTACTCGACACTTAACACTGAAGCTTTCTTT. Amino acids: CASSYSTLNTEAFF.

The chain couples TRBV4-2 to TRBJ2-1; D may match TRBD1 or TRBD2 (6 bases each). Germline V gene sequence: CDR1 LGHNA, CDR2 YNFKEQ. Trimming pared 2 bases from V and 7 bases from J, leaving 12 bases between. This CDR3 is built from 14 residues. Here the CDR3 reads CASSQKGGTNEQFF. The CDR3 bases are TGTGCCAGCAGCCAAAAAGGGGGGACTAATGAGCAGTTCTTC.

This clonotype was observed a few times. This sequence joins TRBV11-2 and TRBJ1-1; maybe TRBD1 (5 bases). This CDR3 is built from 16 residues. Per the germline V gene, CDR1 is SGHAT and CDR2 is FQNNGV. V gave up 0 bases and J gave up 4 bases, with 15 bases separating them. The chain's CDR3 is CASSLDRGGGPTEAFF. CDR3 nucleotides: TGTGCCAGCAGCTTAGATCGGGGGGGTGGACCCACTGAAGCTTTCTTT. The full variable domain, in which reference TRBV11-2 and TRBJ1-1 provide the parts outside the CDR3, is EAGVAQSPRYKIIEKRQSVAFWCNPISGHATLYWYQQILGQGPKLLIQFQNNGVVDDSQLPKDRFSAERLKGVDSTLKIQPAKLEDSAVYLCASSLDRGGGPTEAFFGQGTRLTVV.